This T cell receptor (beta chain) was profiled in a study of T cell responses to AZD1222 COVID-19 vaccine. The CDR3 totals 15 residues. Per germline, CDR1 LNHDA and CDR2 SQIVND (reference sequence). The ends lost 6 bases at V and 7 bases at J; junction bases unmatched: 3. Notes on this clone: Its antigen remains unidentified.

Sequencing was performed with immunoSEQ multiplex PCR; in TCRdb, only in-frame clones are kept and a portion is missing. The data contain some 130,000 clones, approximately 91% of them singletons. Broader study findings: Repertoire samples came only from after the peak T cell response. Among AZD1222 vaccinees, only six were seropositive at baseline.

The specimen comprised peripheral blood, sampled on day 0 of AZD1222 vaccination. The TCR sequence derives from an adult in good health. The rearrangement links TRBV19 to TRBJ2-1, with 16 positions matching TRBD2. The CDR3, as DNA: TGTGCCAGTAGCGGGACTAGCGGGAGGGGTAATGAGCAGTTCTTC. Protein product: CASSGTSGRGNEQFF.